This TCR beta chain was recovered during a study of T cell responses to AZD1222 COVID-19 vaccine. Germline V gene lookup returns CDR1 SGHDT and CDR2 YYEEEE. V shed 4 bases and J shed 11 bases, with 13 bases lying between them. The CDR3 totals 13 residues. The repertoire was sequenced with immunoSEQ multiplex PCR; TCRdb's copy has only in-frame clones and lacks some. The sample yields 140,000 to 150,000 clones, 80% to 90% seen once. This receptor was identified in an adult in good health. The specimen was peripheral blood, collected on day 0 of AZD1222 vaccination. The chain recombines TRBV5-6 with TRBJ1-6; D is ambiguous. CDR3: CASSPSTGPPLHF. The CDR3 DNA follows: TGTGCCAGCAGCCCCTCTACCGGGCCACCCCTCCACTTT.